The TCR beta chain described here comes from a study of blood T cells in healthy people across ages. Findings and caveats of the study: Possibly, changes in expanded clonotypes were confounded because donor CMV status was unknown. Naive T cell percentage by flow cytometry tracked strongly with beta diversity.

This clonotype appeared once. Antigen unknown. Per the germline V gene, CDR1 is MNHEY and CDR2 is SVGAGI. The CDR3 contains 13 residues. The use of a sample-barcoded 5' primer and a J-beta primer mix characterized a second PCR of roughly 6 to 11 cycles. MiXCR, run by TCRdb on the 5' RACE reads, gives a single entry per CDR3 protein. Of about 1.8 million distinct CDR3 sequences in the sample, less than 50% were seen once. Individuals who donated were healthy Caucasians from Russia aged 6 to 90. For every donor, a draw yielded ten milliliters of peripheral blood. This receptor was taken from a middle-aged woman in good health. This chain connects TRBV6-5 to TRBJ2-7, with 8 bases identical to TRBD2. The J call could be wrong; TRBJ2-5 is a better fit for the DNA end. Sequencing was done on a sample of blood. The CDR3 here is CARQGLAEETQYF. The CDR3 region has the DNA TGTGCCAGGCAAGGACTAGCAGAAGAGACCCAGTACTTC.